This TCR beta chain stems from a study of T cell responses to AZD1222 COVID-19 vaccine. The table came from immunoSEQ multiplex PCR; TCRdb's copy has only in-frame clones and leaves some out. The sample has about 140,000 clones; 88% are singletons. This TCR came from an adult in good health. Sequencing was performed on peripheral blood, taken on day 0 of AZD1222 vaccination.

CDR3 nucleotides: TGCAGCGTGGTAAGAGCGGGAGATTCCTACAATGAGCAGTTCTTC. Translation: CSVVRAGDSYNEQFF. J is TRBJ2-1 and V is TRBV29-1; 8 positions agree with TRBD2. The germline V gene encodes CDR1 SQVTM and CDR2 ANQGSEA. The CDR3 runs to 15 residues. The J segment lost 1 base and the V segment lost 6 bases, leaving 8 bases of the junction unmatched.